The 13 T cell receptor beta chains given below trace back to one sample, sequenced in a study of shared clonotypes between healthy human individuals. Assay used: immunoSEQ multiplex PCR; TCRdb lists only in-frame clones, some missing. The sample gives nearly 1,000,000 clones, approximately 80% of which show up once; 1.5% is in the top ten. Sequenced: memory CD4+ T cells sorted from blood. Indicated subset: CD45RA-negative fraction. The receptors here all came from a man younger than 35 in good health.

The chain uses TRBV25-1 and TRBJ2-1, with a tentative D call TRBD2 (6 bases). Per germline, CDR1 MGHDK and CDR2 SYGVNS. Between the trimmed V and J ends, which lost 3 bases and 5 bases, there was a span of 8 bases. The CDR3 runs to 13 residues. CDR3 sequence (DNA): TGTGCCAGCAGTGACGGAGGGCACAATGAGCAGTTCTTC. This gives the protein CASSDGGHNEQFF.

The J gene is TRBJ1-6, the V gene TRBV27; tentative D call: TRBD1 (6 bases). The CDR3 spans 19 residues. CDR1 is MNHEY and CDR2 is SMNVEV in the germline V gene (reference sequence). V was cut by 1 base and J by 0 bases, with 16 bases left in between. CDR3 sequence: CASSLLGARASSYNSPLHF. In nucleotides, the CDR3 is TGTGCCAGCAGTTTATTGGGGGCCAGGGCAAGCTCCTATAATTCACCCCTCCACTTT.

A few counts support this clone. The chain links TRBV29-1 to TRBJ1-1, with D unresolved. This CDR3 is built from 13 residues. V lost 0 bases and J 10 bases, leaving 15 bases between the germline ends. The V gene's germline CDR1 is SQVTM and CDR2 ANQGSEA. CDR3 protein: CSVEEGGWTAAFF. DNA for the CDR3: TGCAGCGTTGAAGAGGGTGGGTGGACGGCAGCTTTCTTT.

This clone was seen a handful of times. The CDR3: CASSLPGTQAIEQYF. The CDR3 DNA follows: TGTGCCAGCAGCTTACCCGGGACTCAGGCCATCGAGCAGTACTTC. The gene calls are TRBV5-4 and TRBJ2-7, with D perhaps TRBD2 (6 bases). The CDR3 has 15 amino acids. V dropped 2 bases and J dropped 6 bases, with 18 bases sitting between them. CDR1 and CDR2 (germline): SGHNT, YYREEE (reference sequence).

The chain has TRBV10-2 and TRBJ2-1; possibly TRBD1 or TRBD2 for D (7 bases each). Trimming took off 7 bases at V and 6 bases at J, with 22 bases between the two ends. The CDR3 is 16 amino acids. From germline, CDR1 is WSHSY and CDR2 SAAADI. The CDR3 is CASTQGGTPPANEQFF. CDR3 nucleotides: TGCGCCAGCACCCAGGGGGGGACACCGCCGGCCAATGAGCAGTTCTTC.

The rearrangement joins TRBV6-5 to TRBJ2-7, with D perhaps TRBD1 (5 bases). In germline, CDR1 is MNHEY, CDR2 SVGAGI. V was cut by 2 bases and J by 3 bases, with 11 bases left in between. The CDR3 has 14 residues. CDR3 DNA: TGTGCCAGCAGTTACAGCAGGGATAACTACGAGCAGTACTTC. It codes for CASSYSRDNYEQYF.

CDR3 DNA: TGCGCCAGCAGCCCCCAAGCAGCGGGCACAGATACGCAGTATTTT. Translation gives CASSPQAAGTDTQYF. The J gene is TRBJ2-3, the V gene TRBV5-1; possibly TRBD2 for D (5 bases). CDR3 length: 15 amino acids. Germline V lookup: CDR1 SGHRS, CDR2 YFSETQ. V lost 4 bases and J 1 base, leaving 13 bases between the germline ends. The full variable domain, its missing parts supplied by reference TRBV5-1 and TRBJ2-3, is KAGVTQTPRYLIKTRGQQVTLSCSPISGHRSVSWYQQTPGQGLQFLFEYFSETQRNKGNFPGRFSGRQFSNSRSEMNVSTLELGDSALYLCASSPQAAGTDTQYFGPGTRLTVL.

Turning to this clone: The same CDR3 can be traced to other DNA sequences in this sample. This chain connects TRBV28 to TRBJ1-5; 12 nucleotides match TRBD1. The length of the CDR3 is 15 residues. CDR1 MDHEN and CDR2 SYDVKM come from the germline V gene. Trimming took 4 bases from V and 7 from J; bases not matched to a gene: 5. CDR3 DNA sequence: TGTGCCAGCAGTTGGGGACAGGGGGCAAAACAGCCCCAGCATTTT. Translation gives CASSWGQGAKQPQHF.

The chain recombines TRBV11-2 with TRBJ2-3, with 10 bases that match TRBD2. The CDR3 is made up of 15 amino acids. Trimming at V came to 5 bases and at J to 5 bases, leaving 7 bases not matched to a gene. Germline V gives CDR1 SGHAT, CDR2 FQNNGV. DNA of the CDR3: TGTGCCAGCAGCCCTCTAGCGGGAGTCGGAGATACGCAGTATTTT. Its protein is CASSPLAGVGDTQYF.

The chain joins TRBV6-1 to TRBJ1-6, with 8 positions matching TRBD1. With 4 bases clipped from V and 5 bases from J, the junction kept 4 bases outside the gene matches. This CDR3 spans 15 amino acids. Germline lookup yields CDR1 MNHNS and CDR2 SASEGT. Written as DNA, the CDR3 is TGTGCCAGCAGTGCGCAGGGGGCCGATAATTCACCCCTCCACTTT. Its translation: CASSAQGADNSPLHF.

V gene TRBV5-4 combines with J gene TRBJ2-5; a possible D gene is TRBD1 (6 bases). The CDR3 is made up of 14 amino acids. Germline CDR1 and CDR2: SGHNT and YYREEE (reference sequence). Deletions cut 6 bases from V and 2 bases from J, with 14 bases between. The CDR3 sequence: CASTRGQGQETQYF. The CDR3 DNA follows: TGTGCCAGCACCCGCGGGCAGGGGCAAGAGACCCAGTACTTC. Drawing the rest from reference TRBV5-4 and TRBJ2-5, the complete variable domain is ETGVTQSPTHLIKTRGQQVTLRCSSQSGHNTVSWYQQALGQGPQFIFQYYREEENGRGNFPPRFSGLQFPNYSSELNVNALELDDSALYLCASTRGQGQETQYFGPGTRLLVL.

The chain recombines TRBV5-1 with TRBJ2-1; tentative D call: TRBD2 (5 bases). Germline CDR1 SGHRS, CDR2 YFSETQ. The V gene lost 2 bases and the J gene lost 7 bases, with 13 bases spanning the gap. This CDR3 has 14 amino acids. CDR3 region: CASSFEGTVNEQFF. In DNA, the CDR3 is TGCGCCAGCAGCTTTGAGGGTACGGTAAATGAGCAGTTCTTC. The variable domain in full, completed from reference TRBV5-1 and TRBJ2-1, reads KAGVTQTPRYLIKTRGQQVTLSCSPISGHRSVSWYQQTPGQGLQFLFEYFSETQRNKGNFPGRFSGRQFSNSRSEMNVSTLELGDSALYLCASSFEGTVNEQFFGPGTRLTVL.

As to this clone: The same CDR3 is also encoded by other DNA sequences in this sample. This sequence joins TRBV7-2 and TRBJ2-3; D gene ambiguous. Germline V gene sequence: CDR1 SGHTA, CDR2 FQGNSA. Trimming took off 1 base at V and 5 bases at J, with 10 bases between the two ends. This CDR3 is built from 14 residues. This CDR3 is CASSLDYYRDTQYF. The CDR3 DNA follows: TGTGCCAGCAGCTTAGATTATTACCGAGATACGCAGTATTTT.